The rows below give T cell receptor beta chains drawn from one sample of a study of shared clonotypes between healthy human individuals. Here immunoSEQ multiplex PCR was the method, and the copy in TCRdb shows in-frame clones only, minus some. The sample yields 450,000 to 500,000 clones, 81% seen once. The specimen sequenced was PBMCs. These receptor sequences come from a woman in her 40s in good health. Some clones in this sample may be carry-over from other donors' samples. CDR3s include the opening cysteine and the closing phenylalanine or tryptophan. D genes are given only for firm matches. Only some rows state a clone size, as once, few, many or a class for expanded clones.

d_call | j_call | v_call | clone_size | cdr3_nt | cdr3_aa
NA | TRBJ2-7 | TRBV5-1 | NA | TGCGCCAGCAGCACTGGGACACCCTACGAGCAGTACTTC | CASSTGTPYEQYF
NA | TRBJ2-7 | TRBV29-1 | NA | TGCAGCGTTAAACCCTACAGGAACTCCTACGAGCAGTACTTC | CSVKPYRNSYEQYF
NA | TRBJ2-7 | TRBV4-1 | NA | TGCGCCAGCAGCCAACCTGGGGGCTACGAGCAGTACTTC | CASSQPGGYEQYF
NA | TRBJ1-5 | TRBV30 | NA | TGTGCCTGGAGTGTATTAAACACGGATCAGCCCCAGCATTTT | CAWSVLNTDQPQHF
TRBD1 | TRBJ2-1 | TRBV2 | NA | TGTGCCAGCAGTAGGGACAGGGGAGACAATGAGCAGTTCTTC | CASSRDRGDNEQFF
TRBD2 | TRBJ2-1 | TRBV19 | NA | TGTGCCAGTAGTATGGCACTAGCGGGAGTATATGAGCAGTTCTTC | CASSMALAGVYEQFF
TRBD1 | TRBJ1-1 | TRBV5-1 | NA | TGCGCCAGCAGCTCCCGGGGACAGGGAGGCACTGAAGCTTTCTTT | CASSSRGQGGTEAFF
TRBD1 | TRBJ2-1 | TRBV28 | once | TGTGCCAGCAGCCCTGGACAGGGGGTCAGTGAGCAGTTCTTC | CASSPGQGVSEQFF
NA | TRBJ1-4 | TRBV7-9 | NA | TGTGCCAGCAGCCCAAAAATGGGCCATAATGAAAAACTGTTTTTT | CASSPKMGHNEKLFF
NA | TRBJ1-1 | TRBV18 | NA | TGTGCCAGCTCACCTCGGGGGGAGAACACTGAAGCTTTCTTT | CASSPRGENTEAFF
NA | TRBJ1-1 | TRBV7-2 | NA | TGTGCCAGCAGCCCACCCCGTAGTGGTTCTGAAGCTTTCTTT | CASSPPRSGSEAFF
TRBD2 | TRBJ2-2 | TRBV5-1 | few | TGCGCCAGCAGCTTGGTTAGCGGGAGTTCCGGGGAGCTGTTTTTT | CASSLVSGSSGELFF
TRBD2 | TRBJ2-7 | TRBV6-1 | NA | TGTGCCACCCACTGGGGGGGAAGCTCCTACGAGCAGTACTTC | CATHWGGSSYEQYF
NA | TRBJ2-7 | TRBV15 | NA | TGTGCCACCAGCAGAGATGAAGGACTCTACGAGCAGTACTTC | CATSRDEGLYEQYF
NA | TRBJ1-1 | TRBV28 | NA | TGTGCCAGCAGTTCCGCCGGACAGAACACTGAAGCTTTCTTT | CASSSAGQNTEAFF
TRBD1 | TRBJ2-7 | TRBV27 | NA | TGTGCCAGCAGCAACCCAGGACAGGGTCTCAACGAGCAGTACTTC | CASSNPGQGLNEQYF
NA | TRBJ2-6 | TRBV5-4 | NA | TGTGCCAGCAGCTTGGTGAAGGGTGGCGGGGCTCTTGGGGCCAACGTCCTGACTTTC | CASSLVKGGGALGANVLTF
NA | TRBJ2-7 | TRBV6-1 | few | TGTGCCAGCAGTAAAGACAGGACGTCAGAAGAGCAGTACTTC | CASSKDRTSEEQYF
NA | TRBJ2-1 | TRBV7-6 | NA | TGTGCCAGCAGCACAGGGTTGGGCGATGAGCAGTTCTTC | CASSTGLGDEQFF
TRBD2 | TRBJ2-2 | TRBV6-8 | NA | TGTGCCAGCAGTTACTCTCTAGCGGGTCCGAACACCGGGGAGCTGTTTTTT | CASSYSLAGPNTGELFF
NA | TRBJ1-4 | TRBV7-6 | once | TGTGCCAGCAGCTTAGGAGGTTTTAATGAAAAACTGTTTTTT | CASSLGGFNEKLFF
NA | TRBJ2-2 | TRBV30 | NA | TGTGCCTGGAGTGGCGGGACTGGGAACGGGGAGCTGTTTTTT | CAWSGGTGNGELFF
NA | TRBJ2-7 | TRBV7-3 | NA | TGTGCCAGCAGCTTACAGGTAGCCCACGAGCAGTACTTC | CASSLQVAHEQYF
NA | TRBJ2-1 | TRBV2 | many | TGTGCCAGCACCAACTACAATGAGCAGTTCTTC | CASTNYNEQFF
NA | TRBJ2-1 | TRBV5-1 | NA | TGCGCCAGCAGCTTGGGACCCTTATACAATGAGCAGTTCTTC | CASSLGPLYNEQFF
NA | TRBJ2-7 | TRBV28 | NA | TGTGCCAGCAGTACCGTAGGGACTCATACCTACGAGCAGTACTTC | CASSTVGTHTYEQYF
TRBD1 | TRBJ2-1 | TRBV15 | NA | TGTGCCACCAGCAGGGATTTTTCGACAGGGTCGGGTTTACGCTACAATGAGCAGTTCTTC | CATSRDFSTGSGLRYNEQFF
NA | TRBJ1-1 | TRBV4-1 | NA | TGCGCCAGCAGCCCAAACAGGGACGCGAACACTGAAGCTTTCTTT | CASSPNRDANTEAFF
NA | TRBJ1-1 | TRBV28 | NA | TGTGCCAGCACCTTGGGGGCCAGGCGGACTGAAGCTTTCTTT | CASTLGARRTEAFF
NA | TRBJ1-1 | TRBV9 | NA | TGTGCCAGCAGCCAGACTGACGGGAACACTGAAGCTTTCTTT | CASSQTDGNTEAFF
TRBD1 | TRBJ1-2 | TRBV9 | few | TGTGCCAGCAGCGTAGAGGGGACAGACTATTTTGGCTATGGCTACACCTTC | CASSVEGTDYFGYGYTF
NA | TRBJ1-3 | TRBV4-3 | NA | TGCGCCAGCAGCCAACAACCCACAGGGCCCTCTGGAAACACCATATATTTT | CASSQQPTGPSGNTIYF
NA | TRBJ2-1 | TRBV9 | many | TGTGCCAGCAGCGTAGGGCCTGGGCCAGACAATGAGCAGTTCTTC | CASSVGPGPDNEQFF
TRBD2 | TRBJ2-3 | TRBV30 | NA | TGTGCCTGGGGGACTAGCGGCACAGATACGCAGTATTTT | CAWGTSGTDTQYF
NA | TRBJ1-1 | TRBV15 | NA | TGTGCCACCAGCAAGACAGGCCGGGGCACTGAAGCTTTCTTT | CATSKTGRGTEAFF
NA | TRBJ2-1 | TRBV2 | NA | TGTGCCAGCAGAGCCGGGACCAACTACAATGAGCAGTTCTTC | CASRAGTNYNEQFF
TRBD1 | TRBJ2-5 | TRBV18 | NA | TGTGCCAGCTCACCACCGGCAGGGGGCGTGGAGACCCAGTACTTC | CASSPPAGGVETQYF
NA | TRBJ1-5 | TRBV7-9 | few | TGTGCCAGCAGCTTAGGGGTAAACGGCAATCAGCCCCAGCATTTT | CASSLGVNGNQPQHF
NA | TRBJ2-1 | TRBV6-1 | NA | TGTGCCAGCAGTGAAGCCCCTAACAATGAGCAGTTCTTC | CASSEAPNNEQFF
NA | TRBJ2-7 | TRBV18 | NA | TGTGCCAGCTCACCTCGACAGGATAACGAGCAGTACTTC | CASSPRQDNEQYF
TRBD2 | TRBJ2-7 | TRBV7-9 | NA | TGTGCCAGCAGCTTAGGTAGCGGGAGGGCCTACGAGCAGTACTTC | CASSLGSGRAYEQYF
TRBD1 | TRBJ1-1 | TRBV5-1 | few | TGCGCCAGCAGCACGGGACAGGGAGGGAGCACTGAAGCTTTCTTT | CASSTGQGGSTEAFF
TRBD2 | TRBJ2-3 | TRBV27 | NA | TGTGCCAGCCGCCGACTAGCCGCCGGCACAGATACGCAGTATTTT | CASRRLAAGTDTQYF
NA | TRBJ2-5 | TRBV7-8 | NA | TGTGCCAGCAGCTTAGCAGACAGGCCTAAAGAGACCCAGTACTTC | CASSLADRPKETQYF
TRBD1 | TRBJ2-6 | TRBV5-8 | NA | TGTGCCAGCAGCACGGACAGGGGGCCTGGGGCCAACGTCCTGACTTTC | CASSTDRGPGANVLTF
NA | TRBJ2-7 | TRBV7-3 | NA | TGTGCCAGCAGCGATCCTAGAAACTCCTACGAGCAGTACTTC | CASSDPRNSYEQYF
NA | TRBJ1-1 | TRBV28 | NA | TGTGCCAGCAGTTTAGACTCGGGGCAGTCCATGAACACTGAAGCTTTCTTT | CASSLDSGQSMNTEAFF
TRBD2 | TRBJ2-7 | TRBV11-2 | NA | TGTGCCAGCAGCTCCCCGACTAGCGGATTATACGAGCAGTACTTC | CASSSPTSGLYEQYF
NA | TRBJ2-5 | TRBV29-1 | NA | TGCAGCGTTGATCGACAGATCCAAGAGACCCAGTACTTC | CSVDRQIQETQYF
NA | TRBJ2-4 | TRBV28 | few | TGTGCCAGCAGTTTAGGGCAGCCACTAGCCAAAAACATTCAGTACTTC | CASSLGQPLAKNIQYF
TRBD1 | TRBJ1-1 | TRBV10-3 | NA | TGTGCCATCAGTGAGAGGCGGGGACAGGGGGCGAAGGCGGACACTGAAGCTTTCTTT | CAISERRGQGAKADTEAFF